Detailed here is one T cell receptor (beta chain). The data originate from a study of blood T cell repertoires in COVID-19. Looking at the study overall: Donors in the United States, Italy and Spain gave samples during acute or convalescent COVID-19.

The CDR3 length is 13 residues. Losses at the gene ends were 5 bases for V and 9 bases for J; bases not matched to a gene: 7. CDR1 is MDHEN, CDR2 SYDVKM, per germline. Generated by immunoSEQ multiplex PCR, the TCRdb table keeps only in-frame clones and is missing some. The table records 310,000 or so clones, around 86% of them present only once. The genes are TRBV28 and TRBJ2-1; 7 nucleotides agree with TRBD1. This TCR was sampled from a middle-aged man with active or convalescent COVID-19. Sequenced material: peripheral blood. In DNA, the CDR3 is TGTGCCAGCAGTCCGACAGGGCCTTCTGAGCAGTTCTTC. Translated, it gives CASSPTGPSEQFF.